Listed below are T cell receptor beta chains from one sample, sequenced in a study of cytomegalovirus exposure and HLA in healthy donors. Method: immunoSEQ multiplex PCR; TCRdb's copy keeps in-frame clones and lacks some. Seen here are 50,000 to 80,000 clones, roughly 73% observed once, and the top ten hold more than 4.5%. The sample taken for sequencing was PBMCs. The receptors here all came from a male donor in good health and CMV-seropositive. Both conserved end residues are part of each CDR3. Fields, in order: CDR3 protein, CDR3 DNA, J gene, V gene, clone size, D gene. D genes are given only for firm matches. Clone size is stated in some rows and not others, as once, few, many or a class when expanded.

cdr3_aa: CASSLGLGIQETQYF; cdr3_nt: TGTGCCAGTAGTCTCGGACTTGGGATACAAGAGACCCAGTACTTC; j_call: TRBJ2-5; v_call: TRBV19; clone_size: .; d_call: .
cdr3_aa: CASSPQATNEKLFF; cdr3_nt: TGTGCCAGCAGCCCACAAGCAACTAATGAAAAACTGTTTTTT; j_call: TRBJ1-4; v_call: TRBV6-5; clone_size: .; d_call: .
cdr3_aa: CAWSVSLGALYGYTF; cdr3_nt: TGTGCCTGGAGTGTGTCATTAGGGGCACTCTATGGCTACACCTTC; j_call: TRBJ1-2; v_call: TRBV30; clone_size: once; d_call: .
cdr3_aa: CSGQQANTGELFF; cdr3_nt: TGCAGCGGACAGCAAGCGAACACCGGGGAGCTGTTTTTT; j_call: TRBJ2-2; v_call: TRBV29-1; clone_size: .; d_call: .
cdr3_aa: CASRSGQGLYEQYF; cdr3_nt: TGTGCCAGCAGATCGGGACAGGGATTGTACGAGCAGTACTTC; j_call: TRBJ2-7; v_call: TRBV11-2; clone_size: .; d_call: TRBD1
cdr3_aa: CAWSRTGGVGTEAFF; cdr3_nt: TGTGCCTGGAGTCGGACAGGGGGCGTGGGTACTGAAGCTTTCTTT; j_call: TRBJ1-1; v_call: TRBV30; clone_size: few; d_call: TRBD1
cdr3_aa: CASSYVTSLDTQYF; cdr3_nt: TGTGCCAGCAGTTACGTGACTAGCTTGGATACGCAGTATTTT; j_call: TRBJ2-3; v_call: TRBV6-5; clone_size: .; d_call: TRBD2
cdr3_aa: CASGDWRDNQPQHF; cdr3_nt: TGTGCCAGCGGGGACTGGAGGGACAATCAGCCCCAGCATTTT; j_call: TRBJ1-5; v_call: TRBV25-1; clone_size: .; d_call: .
cdr3_aa: CASSPGTGREEQYF; cdr3_nt: TGTGCCAGCTCACCCGGGACAGGGCGCGAAGAGCAGTATTTT; j_call: TRBJ2-3; v_call: TRBV18; clone_size: .; d_call: TRBD1
cdr3_aa: CASSRGGNEQFF; cdr3_nt: TGTGCCAGCAGCCGTGGGGGGAATGAGCAGTTCTTC; j_call: TRBJ2-1; v_call: TRBV7-3; clone_size: .; d_call: .
cdr3_aa: CAWKGRGNNSPLHF; cdr3_nt: TGTGCCTGGAAGGGCAGGGGGAATAATTCACCCCTCCACTTT; j_call: TRBJ1-6; v_call: TRBV30; clone_size: .; d_call: TRBD1
cdr3_aa: CASQGREQFF; cdr3_nt: TGTGCCAGCCAGGGGCGTGAGCAGTTCTTC; j_call: TRBJ2-1; v_call: TRBV2; clone_size: .; d_call: .
cdr3_aa: CASSLGGWNEQFF; cdr3_nt: TGTGCCAGCAGCCTCGGAGGGTGGAATGAGCAGTTCTTC; j_call: TRBJ2-1; v_call: TRBV5-8; clone_size: once; d_call: .
cdr3_aa: CASSRTLGASPLHF; cdr3_nt: TGTGCCAGCAGCCGGACATTGGGTGCTTCACCCCTCCACTTT; j_call: TRBJ1-6; v_call: TRBV7-3; clone_size: few; d_call: .
cdr3_aa: CASSQDLAGGNTEAFF; cdr3_nt: TGTGCCAGCAGCCAAGATTTAGCGGGTGGGAACACTGAAGCTTTCTTT; j_call: TRBJ1-1; v_call: TRBV4-2; clone_size: .; d_call: .
cdr3_aa: CASSSSNFRGNGYTF; cdr3_nt: TGCGCCAGCAGCTCCTCGAATTTCAGGGGAAATGGCTACACCTTC; j_call: TRBJ1-2; v_call: TRBV28; clone_size: once; d_call: .
cdr3_aa: CASSDSGSYEQYF; cdr3_nt: TGTGCCAGCAGCGACAGTGGGTCCTACGAGCAGTACTTC; j_call: TRBJ2-7; v_call: TRBV5-5; clone_size: .; d_call: .
cdr3_aa: CASKSGGHEQYF; cdr3_nt: TGTGCCAGCAAAAGCGGGGGCCACGAGCAGTACTTC; j_call: TRBJ2-7; v_call: TRBV5-5; clone_size: .; d_call: TRBD2
cdr3_aa: CSVEDPGLGVSYEQYF; cdr3_nt: TGCAGCGTTGAAGATCCTGGGCTCGGGGTTTCCTACGAGCAGTACTTC; j_call: TRBJ2-7; v_call: TRBV29-1; clone_size: .; d_call: .
cdr3_aa: CASSLGHRDRNYEQYF; cdr3_nt: TGCGCCAGCAGCTTGGGCCACCGGGACAGAAACTACGAGCAGTACTTC; j_call: TRBJ2-7; v_call: TRBV5-1; clone_size: few; d_call: TRBD1
cdr3_aa: CASSHRGLGTEAFF; cdr3_nt: TGTGCCAGTAGTCACAGGGGGCTCGGCACTGAAGCTTTCTTT; j_call: TRBJ1-1; v_call: TRBV19; clone_size: .; d_call: TRBD1
cdr3_aa: CASSHPDREAGNTIYF; cdr3_nt: TGTGCCAGCAGCCACCCCGACAGGGAGGCTGGAAACACCATATATTTT; j_call: TRBJ1-3; v_call: TRBV4-2; clone_size: medium-sized; d_call: TRBD1
cdr3_aa: CASSPTGSQDRYGYTF; cdr3_nt: TGTGCCAGCAGCCCGACAGGTTCCCAAGACCGATATGGCTACACCTTC; j_call: TRBJ1-2; v_call: TRBV5-6; clone_size: .; d_call: .
cdr3_aa: CASSSSPNRGYGYTF; cdr3_nt: TGTGCCAGCAGTTCCTCCCCCAACAGGGGGTATGGCTACACCTTC; j_call: TRBJ1-2; v_call: TRBV6-5; clone_size: .; d_call: TRBD1
cdr3_aa: CASSQYYSGYQPQHF; cdr3_nt: TGCGCCAGCAGCCAATATTATTCAGGGTATCAGCCCCAGCATTTT; j_call: TRBJ1-5; v_call: TRBV4-1; clone_size: .; d_call: .
cdr3_aa: CASSPVYGKETQYF; cdr3_nt: TGTGCCAGCAGTCCGGTGTACGGGAAAGAGACCCAGTACTTC; j_call: TRBJ2-5; v_call: TRBV6-5; clone_size: .; d_call: .
cdr3_aa: CASSQGGEQFF; cdr3_nt: TGTGCCAGCAGTCAAGGGGGTGAGCAGTTCTTC; j_call: TRBJ2-1; v_call: TRBV13; clone_size: .; d_call: .
cdr3_aa: CASRPGLAHYNEQFF; cdr3_nt: TGTGCCAGCAGGCCGGGACTAGCGCATTACAATGAGCAGTTCTTC; j_call: TRBJ2-1; v_call: TRBV6-1; clone_size: .; d_call: TRBD2
cdr3_aa: CASSPGQAAYNEQFF; cdr3_nt: TGCGCCAGCAGCCCCGGACAGGCCGCCTACAATGAGCAGTTCTTC; j_call: TRBJ2-1; v_call: TRBV5-1; clone_size: .; d_call: TRBD1
cdr3_aa: CAWSVVQGTQFF; cdr3_nt: TGTGCCTGGAGTGTTGTGCAGGGGACGCAGTTCTTC; j_call: TRBJ2-1; v_call: TRBV30; clone_size: .; d_call: .
cdr3_aa: CAWSGEGGRGQETQYF; cdr3_nt: TGTGCCTGGAGTGGGGAAGGTGGCAGGGGGCAAGAGACCCAGTACTTC; j_call: TRBJ2-5; v_call: TRBV30; clone_size: .; d_call: TRBD1
cdr3_aa: CASSQEDGRGQYF; cdr3_nt: TGCGCCAGCAGCCAAGAAGACGGTCGGGGGCAGTACTTC; j_call: TRBJ2-7; v_call: TRBV4-3; clone_size: .; d_call: .
cdr3_aa: CASSRRDSLSYEQYF; cdr3_nt: TGTGCCAGCAGCCGCCGGGACAGTCTCTCCTACGAGCAGTACTTC; j_call: TRBJ2-7; v_call: TRBV14; clone_size: .; d_call: TRBD1
cdr3_aa: CAWSVRGVGVNIQYF; cdr3_nt: TGTGCCTGGAGTGTACGGGGGGTGGGGGTAAACATTCAGTACTTC; j_call: TRBJ2-4; v_call: TRBV30; clone_size: .; d_call: TRBD2
cdr3_aa: CASSKAGGRTDTQYF; cdr3_nt: TGCGCCAGCAGTAAAGCGGGGGGTCGCACAGATACGCAGTATTTT; j_call: TRBJ2-3; v_call: TRBV10-2; clone_size: .; d_call: TRBD2
cdr3_aa: CATSRVLGGVGQGYLGGANVLTF; cdr3_nt: TGTGCCACCAGCAGAGTCCTGGGAGGGGTAGGACAGGGGTACTTGGGAGGGGCCAACGTCCTGACTTTC; j_call: TRBJ2-6; v_call: TRBV15; clone_size: .; d_call: TRBD1
cdr3_aa: CASSLADRGGYTYEQYF; cdr3_nt: TGTGCCAGCAGCTTAGCGGACAGGGGAGGTTACACCTACGAGCAGTACTTC; j_call: TRBJ2-7; v_call: TRBV7-2; clone_size: .; d_call: TRBD1
cdr3_aa: CAWAAGGRNIQYF; cdr3_nt: TGTGCCTGGGCCGCGGGGGGCCGAAACATTCAGTACTTC; j_call: TRBJ2-4; v_call: TRBV30; clone_size: .; d_call: TRBD2
cdr3_aa: CASLGGLNTGELFF; cdr3_nt: TGTGCCAGTTTGGGGGGTCTCAACACCGGGGAGCTGTTTTTT; j_call: TRBJ2-2; v_call: TRBV19; clone_size: .; d_call: .
cdr3_aa: CATWGSQSSYNSPLHF; cdr3_nt: TGTGCCACCTGGGGCAGTCAGAGCTCCTATAATTCACCCCTCCACTTT; j_call: TRBJ1-6; v_call: TRBV10-3; clone_size: .; d_call: .
cdr3_aa: CASGLGSDYNEQFF; cdr3_nt: TGTGCCAGCGGTTTGGGCTCCGACTACAATGAGCAGTTCTTC; j_call: TRBJ2-1; v_call: TRBV28; clone_size: .; d_call: .
cdr3_aa: CASWYTSGNNQPQHF; cdr3_nt: TGTGCCAGCTGGTACACTTCAGGGAACAATCAGCCCCAGCATTTT; j_call: TRBJ1-5; v_call: TRBV5-4; clone_size: .; d_call: .
cdr3_aa: CASSPSGEQYF; cdr3_nt: TGTGCCAGCTCACCATCGGGGGAGCAGTACTTC; j_call: TRBJ2-7; v_call: TRBV18; clone_size: .; d_call: .
cdr3_aa: CASSLTGNTEAFF; cdr3_nt: TGTGCCAGCAGCTTGACAGGGAACACTGAAGCTTTCTTT; j_call: TRBJ1-1; v_call: TRBV5-8; clone_size: few; d_call: .
cdr3_aa: CASSSHPGVSYNEQFF; cdr3_nt: TGTGCCAGCAGCTCCCATCCGGGGGTCTCCTACAATGAGCAGTTCTTC; j_call: TRBJ2-1; v_call: TRBV7-3; clone_size: .; d_call: .
cdr3_aa: CASSSAGSNQPQHF; cdr3_nt: TGTGCCAGCAGCTCGGCAGGTTCCAATCAGCCCCAGCATTTT; j_call: TRBJ1-5; v_call: TRBV7-9; clone_size: .; d_call: .
cdr3_aa: CASSEIWTGEQPQHF; cdr3_nt: TGTGCCAGCAGTGAGATATGGACAGGGGAACAGCCCCAGCATTTT; j_call: TRBJ1-5; v_call: TRBV6-1; clone_size: .; d_call: TRBD1
cdr3_aa: CASSPHGGAPSLGNTIYF; cdr3_nt: TGTGCCAGCAGCCCACACGGGGGAGCGCCGTCCCTCGGAAACACCATATATTTT; j_call: TRBJ1-3; v_call: TRBV9; clone_size: .; d_call: .
cdr3_aa: CASSQDSGGEQYF; cdr3_nt: TGCGCCAGCAGCCAAGATTCGGGGGGCGAGCAGTACTTC; j_call: TRBJ2-7; v_call: TRBV4-3; clone_size: .; d_call: TRBD2
cdr3_aa: CASSPISNSPLHF; cdr3_nt: TGTGCCAGCAGCCCTATCTCCAATTCACCCCTCCACTTT; j_call: TRBJ1-6; v_call: TRBV9; clone_size: .; d_call: .
cdr3_aa: CASSAGLAGGQETQYF; cdr3_nt: TGTGCCAGCAGCGCGGGACTAGCGGGGGGCCAAGAGACCCAGTACTTC; j_call: TRBJ2-5; v_call: TRBV7-2; clone_size: .; d_call: TRBD2
cdr3_aa: CNGWRVGEAFF; cdr3_nt: TGCAACGGCTGGAGGGTGGGTGAAGCTTTCTTT; j_call: TRBJ1-1; v_call: TRBV20-1; clone_size: .; d_call: .
cdr3_aa: CASSLIGTGPQETQYF; cdr3_nt: TGTGCCAGCAGCTTAATCGGAACAGGGCCTCAAGAGACCCAGTACTTC; j_call: TRBJ2-5; v_call: TRBV7-3; clone_size: .; d_call: .
cdr3_aa: CASSLAGQTTDTQYF; cdr3_nt: TGTGCCAGCAGCTTGGCGGGACAGACCACAGATACGCAGTATTTT; j_call: TRBJ2-3; v_call: TRBV5-5; clone_size: .; d_call: TRBD1
cdr3_aa: CASSPDRDTSYEQYF; cdr3_nt: TGCGCCAGCAGCCCAGACCGGGACACCTCCTACGAGCAGTACTTC; j_call: TRBJ2-7; v_call: TRBV4-3; clone_size: .; d_call: .
cdr3_aa: CASSSRGNTEAFF; cdr3_nt: TGTGCCAGCAGCTCTCGGGGAAACACTGAAGCTTTCTTT; j_call: TRBJ1-1; v_call: TRBV7-2; clone_size: few; d_call: .
cdr3_aa: CASSLALSGVHNEQFF; cdr3_nt: TGTGCCAGCAGCTTAGCGCTTTCGGGGGTGCATAATGAGCAGTTCTTC; j_call: TRBJ2-1; v_call: TRBV7-9; clone_size: .; d_call: .
cdr3_aa: CASSTGQGATNEKLFF; cdr3_nt: TGTGCCAGCAGCACGGGACAGGGGGCAACTAATGAAAAACTGTTTTTT; j_call: TRBJ1-4; v_call: TRBV7-9; clone_size: .; d_call: TRBD1
cdr3_aa: CASRDRLNTEAFF; cdr3_nt: TGCGCCAGCCGGGACAGGCTGAACACTGAAGCTTTCTTT; j_call: TRBJ1-1; v_call: TRBV10-1; clone_size: few; d_call: TRBD1